This is a list of T cell receptor beta chains from one sample in a study of blood T cell repertoires in COVID-19. TCRdb's copy holds only in-frame clones and misses some; the assay was immunoSEQ multiplex PCR. The table includes roughly 250,000 clones, 88% detected once. The sequenced sample was peripheral blood. All receptors derive from a woman aged 35 to 49 who had recovered from COVID-19. The CDR3 runs from the conserved cysteine through the conserved F or W. D genes are given only for firm matches. Not every row has a clone size; where given, it reads once, few, many or a size class.

J gene: TRBJ1-4
D gene: NA
clone size: NA
V gene: TRBV4-3
CDR3 DNA: TGCGCCAGCAGCCAAGATGGGAGGGGTGGGACATTTAATGAAAAACTGTTTTTT
CDR3 protein: CASSQDGRGGTFNEKLFF

J gene: TRBJ2-3
D gene: NA
clone size: NA
V gene: TRBV7-9
CDR3 DNA: TGTGCCAGCAGCCCCCCTCTCGTGCGGGTAAGCACAGATACGCAGTATTTT
CDR3 protein: CASSPPLVRVSTDTQYF

J gene: TRBJ1-5
D gene: NA
clone size: NA
V gene: TRBV4-2
CDR3 DNA: TGTGCCAGCAGCCAATGGGGGGACCCCTCAACTCAGCCCCAGCATTTT
CDR3 protein: CASSQWGDPSTQPQHF

J gene: TRBJ1-1
D gene: NA
clone size: NA
V gene: TRBV9
CDR3 DNA: TGTGCCAGCAGCGTAGGAGGCGCCGGGGGTGAAGCTTTCTTT
CDR3 protein: CASSVGGAGGEAFF

J gene: TRBJ2-3
D gene: TRBD2
clone size: NA
V gene: TRBV6-5
CDR3 DNA: TGTGCCAGCAGTTACCGGCTAGCGGCCCGCTATACGCAGTATTTT
CDR3 protein: CASSYRLAARYTQYF

J gene: TRBJ1-2
D gene: NA
clone size: NA
V gene: TRBV6-6
CDR3 DNA: TGTGCCAGCAGTCCCCCCGGGGGGTATGGCTACACCTTC
CDR3 protein: CASSPPGGYGYTF

J gene: TRBJ1-1
D gene: TRBD1
clone size: few
V gene: TRBV5-1
CDR3 DNA: TGCGCCAGCAGCTTGGAGGGGGCACCAAGCAACACTGAAGCTTTCTTT
CDR3 protein: CASSLEGAPSNTEAFF

J gene: TRBJ2-2
D gene: NA
clone size: NA
V gene: TRBV6-2/TRBV6-3
CDR3 DNA: TGTGCCAGCAGTTACGGGTTAGCGCCCGGGGAGCTGTTTTTT
CDR3 protein: CASSYGLAPGELFF

J gene: TRBJ2-3
D gene: NA
clone size: NA
V gene: TRBV4-3
CDR3 DNA: TGCGCCAGCAGCCAAGAGCCCCGCAGGGTCGCGGATACGCAGTATTTT
CDR3 protein: CASSQEPRRVADTQYF

J gene: TRBJ2-3
D gene: TRBD2
clone size: NA
V gene: TRBV19
CDR3 DNA: TGTGCCAGTAGTACTGCGGGGGGGTCGGGAGATACGCAGTATTTT
CDR3 protein: CASSTAGGSGDTQYF

J gene: TRBJ2-3
D gene: TRBD1
clone size: NA
V gene: TRBV18
CDR3 DNA: TGTGCCAGCTCGCCACAGGGGGTTATAGATACGCAGTATTTT
CDR3 protein: CASSPQGVIDTQYF

J gene: TRBJ1-2
D gene: NA
clone size: NA
V gene: TRBV3-1/TRBV3-2
CDR3 DNA: TGTGCCAGCAGCCACCCGACGGGTTATGGCTACACCTTC
CDR3 protein: CASSHPTGYGYTF

J gene: TRBJ2-7
D gene: TRBD2
clone size: NA
V gene: TRBV25-1
CDR3 DNA: TGTGCCAGCAGTGAAGGACTGGGGCGGGAGACGATCGAGCAGTACTTC
CDR3 protein: CASSEGLGRETIEQYF

J gene: TRBJ1-2
D gene: NA
clone size: NA
V gene: TRBV15
CDR3 DNA: TGTGCCACCAGCAGAGATCTCGCGGCTAACTATGGCTACACCTTC
CDR3 protein: CATSRDLAANYGYTF

J gene: TRBJ1-2
D gene: TRBD1
clone size: NA
V gene: TRBV9
CDR3 DNA: TGTGCCAGCAGCGGGGGGGCCCGGCGACAGGGTATGGGCACCTTC
CDR3 protein: CASSGGARRQGMGTF

J gene: TRBJ2-2
D gene: NA
clone size: NA
V gene: TRBV3-1/TRBV3-2
CDR3 DNA: TGTGCCAGCAATCACGCGCCGAACACCGGGGAGCTGTTTTTT
CDR3 protein: CASNHAPNTGELFF

J gene: TRBJ1-2
D gene: TRBD1
clone size: NA
V gene: TRBV18
CDR3 DNA: TGTGCCAGCTCACCCGGACAGGCCGCTAACTATGGCTACACCTTC
CDR3 protein: CASSPGQAANYGYTF

J gene: TRBJ2-1
D gene: TRBD1
clone size: NA
V gene: TRBV18
CDR3 DNA: TGTGCCAGCTCACCACCGGTCGGGCAGGGGGCCTACAATGAGCAGTTCTTC
CDR3 protein: CASSPPVGQGAYNEQFF

J gene: TRBJ1-2
D gene: TRBD1
clone size: NA
V gene: TRBV19
CDR3 DNA: TGTGCCAGTAGGGCCGACAGGGAGATCTATGGCTACACCTTC
CDR3 protein: CASRADREIYGYTF

J gene: TRBJ2-5
D gene: NA
clone size: NA
V gene: TRBV7-5
CDR3 DNA: TGTGCCAGAAGCTGTGGAGGATGGCGCTCGCCCGGGACCCAGTACTTC
CDR3 protein: CARSCGGWRSPGTQYF

J gene: TRBJ2-5
D gene: TRBD2
clone size: NA
V gene: TRBV6-2/TRBV6-3
CDR3 DNA: TGTGCCAGCAGTTACCTCGGACTAGATCCCGAGACCCAGTACTTC
CDR3 protein: CASSYLGLDPETQYF

J gene: TRBJ2-5
D gene: TRBD2
clone size: NA
V gene: TRBV15
CDR3 DNA: TGTGCCACCCAACCGGGACTAGAGGGGGAGACCCAGTACTTC
CDR3 protein: CATQPGLEGETQYF

J gene: TRBJ2-1
D gene: TRBD2
clone size: NA
V gene: TRBV4-1
CDR3 DNA: TGCGCCAGCAGCCTCCGACTAGCGGGAGGGGATGAGCAGTTCTTC
CDR3 protein: CASSLRLAGGDEQFF

J gene: TRBJ1-4
D gene: NA
clone size: NA
V gene: TRBV5-6
CDR3 DNA: TGTGCCAGCAGCTTGGGGGAGGGGCCCTATGAAAAACTGTTTTTT
CDR3 protein: CASSLGEGPYEKLFF

J gene: TRBJ2-3
D gene: NA
clone size: NA
V gene: TRBV9
CDR3 DNA: TGTGCCAGCAGCGTAGGGCCCCTGAGCACAGATACGCAGTATTTT
CDR3 protein: CASSVGPLSTDTQYF

J gene: TRBJ2-1
D gene: TRBD2
clone size: NA
V gene: TRBV7-9
CDR3 DNA: TGTGCCAGCAGCTTAGAGGGACTAGGGGATGAGCAGTTCTTC
CDR3 protein: CASSLEGLGDEQFF

J gene: TRBJ2-1
D gene: NA
clone size: once
V gene: TRBV5-4
CDR3 DNA: TGTGCCAGCAGCCCTAGGACACGGTCCTACAATGAGCAGTTCTTC
CDR3 protein: CASSPRTRSYNEQFF

J gene: TRBJ2-1
D gene: NA
clone size: NA
V gene: TRBV11-2
CDR3 DNA: TGTGCCAGCATCCAGGGGGGCTACAATGAGCAGTTCTTC
CDR3 protein: CASIQGGYNEQFF

J gene: TRBJ2-5
D gene: TRBD2
clone size: NA
V gene: TRBV11-2
CDR3 DNA: TGTGCCAGCAGCTTACGGGGACTAGCGGAACAAGAGACCCAGTACTTC
CDR3 protein: CASSLRGLAEQETQYF

J gene: TRBJ1-3
D gene: NA
clone size: NA
V gene: TRBV13
CDR3 DNA: TGTGCCAGCAGCGGACCCACGGGACTGATAGTCTCTGGAAACACCATATATTTT
CDR3 protein: CASSGPTGLIVSGNTIYF

J gene: TRBJ2-3
D gene: NA
clone size: NA
V gene: TRBV15
CDR3 DNA: TGTGCCACCAGCATTTCGGTGGGCACAGATACGCAGTATTTT
CDR3 protein: CATSISVGTDTQYF

J gene: TRBJ1-4
D gene: NA
clone size: NA
V gene: TRBV9
CDR3 DNA: TGTGCCAGCAGCGTAGGTGGCAATCTGGAAAAACTGTTTTTT
CDR3 protein: CASSVGGNLEKLFF

J gene: TRBJ1-2
D gene: NA
clone size: NA
V gene: TRBV10-3
CDR3 DNA: TGTGCCATCAGTGCGGGTGAGGTGGGCTATGGCTACACCTTC
CDR3 protein: CAISAGEVGYGYTF

J gene: TRBJ2-1
D gene: TRBD2
clone size: once
V gene: TRBV9
CDR3 DNA: TGTGCCAGCAGCGCCGGGACTAGCGCCAACAATGAGCAGTTCTTC
CDR3 protein: CASSAGTSANNEQFF

J gene: TRBJ1-4
D gene: NA
clone size: NA
V gene: TRBV7-2
CDR3 DNA: TGTGCCAGCAGCTTAGTGGGCGGGGAAAAACTGTTTTTT
CDR3 protein: CASSLVGGEKLFF

J gene: TRBJ1-4
D gene: NA
clone size: NA
V gene: TRBV2
CDR3 DNA: TGTGCCAGCAGTGCCCGACAGTCAACTAATGAAAAACTGTTTTTT
CDR3 protein: CASSARQSTNEKLFF

J gene: TRBJ2-7
D gene: TRBD1
clone size: few
V gene: TRBV3-1/TRBV3-2
CDR3 DNA: TGTGCCAGCAGCCCCGGGACAGGGCCTAAGGAGCAGTACTTC
CDR3 protein: CASSPGTGPKEQYF

J gene: TRBJ1-1
D gene: TRBD1
clone size: NA
V gene: TRBV27
CDR3 DNA: TGTGCCAGCAGACCCGGGACAGGGGGCATGAACACTGAAGCTTTCTTT
CDR3 protein: CASRPGTGGMNTEAFF

J gene: TRBJ1-1
D gene: TRBD1
clone size: NA
V gene: TRBV5-1
CDR3 DNA: TGCGCCAGCAGCACCGGGACAGGGGGCACCGAAGCTTTCTTT
CDR3 protein: CASSTGTGGTEAFF

J gene: TRBJ2-5
D gene: NA
clone size: NA
V gene: TRBV11-2
CDR3 DNA: TGTGCCAGCAGCCCCGGGAGCAACCAAGAGACCCAGTACTTC
CDR3 protein: CASSPGSNQETQYF

J gene: TRBJ1-1
D gene: NA
clone size: NA
V gene: TRBV12-5
CDR3 DNA: TGTGCTAGTGGTACCGGCCCCAAGCGGGATGAAGCTTTCTTT
CDR3 protein: CASGTGPKRDEAFF

J gene: TRBJ1-2
D gene: TRBD1
clone size: NA
V gene: TRBV30
CDR3 DNA: TGTGCCTGGAGTGTGAGTAGGACAGACAGGGCCGTTCGGGGCTACACCTTC
CDR3 protein: CAWSVSRTDRAVRGYTF

J gene: TRBJ1-2
D gene: NA
clone size: NA
V gene: TRBV5-4
CDR3 DNA: TGTGCCAGCAGCTTGGGCCGGGACACTCACTATGGCTACACCTTC
CDR3 protein: CASSLGRDTHYGYTF

J gene: TRBJ2-7
D gene: TRBD1
clone size: NA
V gene: TRBV6-5
CDR3 DNA: TGTGCCAGCAGATTAGGGACAGGGGGTGGGTACGAGCAGTACTTC
CDR3 protein: CASRLGTGGGYEQYF

J gene: TRBJ2-3
D gene: TRBD1
clone size: NA
V gene: TRBV6-4
CDR3 DNA: TGTGCCAGCAGCCCCGGACAGGGGACAGATACGCAGTATTTT
CDR3 protein: CASSPGQGTDTQYF

J gene: TRBJ1-1
D gene: NA
clone size: NA
V gene: TRBV30
CDR3 DNA: TGTGCCTGGACTGTGGAGGCCAACACTGAAGCTTTCTTT
CDR3 protein: CAWTVEANTEAFF

J gene: TRBJ2-7
D gene: TRBD1
clone size: NA
V gene: TRBV10-3
CDR3 DNA: TGTGCCATCAGCGACACAGGGGAATCGCGCGAGCAGTACTTC
CDR3 protein: CAISDTGESREQYF

J gene: TRBJ2-3
D gene: TRBD2
clone size: NA
V gene: TRBV4-3
CDR3 DNA: TGCGCCAGCAGCCAAGGGACTAGCGGGAGTGGTCGCACAGATACGCAGTATTTT
CDR3 protein: CASSQGTSGSGRTDTQYF